Listed below are T cell receptor beta chains from one sample, sequenced in a study of blood T cell repertoires in COVID-19. Here immunoSEQ multiplex PCR was the method, and the copy in TCRdb shows in-frame clones only, minus some. This sample yields 300,000 to 400,000 clones, of which around 90% are seen a single time; around 3% belongs to the top ten. Material for sequencing was peripheral blood. Receptors were obtained from a human donor in a cohort sampled during active COVID-19. CDR3s include the opening cysteine and the closing phenylalanine or tryptophan. The D gene is left open where the match is weak. Rows give clone size only sometimes, using once, few, many, or a class for an expanded clone.

J gene: TRBJ1-2; D gene: -; V gene: TRBV18; clone size: -; CDR3 protein: CASSPRRQVYGYTF; CDR3 DNA: TGTGCCAGCTCACCACGGAGGCAGGTCTATGGCTACACCTTC
J gene: TRBJ1-3; D gene: -; V gene: TRBV7-9; clone size: -; CDR3 protein: CASSLSGDTGNTIYF; CDR3 DNA: TGTGCCAGCAGCTTATCTGGGGACACTGGAAACACCATATATTTT
J gene: TRBJ2-3; D gene: TRBD2; V gene: TRBV6-4; clone size: -; CDR3 protein: CASTGGRESTDTQYF; CDR3 DNA: TGTGCCAGCACGGGGGGGCGGGAGAGCACAGATACGCAGTATTTT
J gene: TRBJ2-3; D gene: -; V gene: TRBV5-1; clone size: -; CDR3 protein: CASSESTPDTQYF; CDR3 DNA: TGCGCCAGCAGCGAATCGACTCCAGATACGCAGTATTTT
J gene: TRBJ2-7; D gene: TRBD1; V gene: TRBV29-1; clone size: -; CDR3 protein: CSVAGTGRYEQYF; CDR3 DNA: TGCAGCGTTGCCGGGACAGGGCGATACGAGCAGTACTTC
J gene: TRBJ1-1; D gene: -; V gene: TRBV20-1; clone size: -; CDR3 protein: CSASRNTEAFF; CDR3 DNA: TGCAGTGCTAGCCGGAACACTGAAGCTTTCTTT
J gene: TRBJ1-6; D gene: -; V gene: TRBV30; clone size: -; CDR3 protein: CAWSVPTLSSYNSPLHF; CDR3 DNA: TGTGCCTGGAGTGTACCCACCCTGAGCTCCTATAATTCACCCCTCCACTTT
J gene: TRBJ2-7; D gene: -; V gene: TRBV5-4; clone size: -; CDR3 protein: CASSFEGSQQYF; CDR3 DNA: TGTGCCAGCAGCTTTGAGGGATCTCAGCAGTACTTC
J gene: TRBJ1-6; D gene: -; V gene: TRBV28; clone size: -; CDR3 protein: CASSFTTGFHNSPLHF; CDR3 DNA: TGTGCCAGCAGTTTCACCACAGGCTTCCATAATTCACCCCTCCACTTT
J gene: TRBJ1-2; D gene: TRBD1; V gene: TRBV18; clone size: -; CDR3 protein: CASSPPTGGAGTYGYTF; CDR3 DNA: TGTGCCAGCTCACCACCAACAGGGGGCGCCGGGACCTATGGCTACACCTTC
J gene: TRBJ1-2; D gene: -; V gene: TRBV6-5; clone size: -; CDR3 protein: CASSAGGGYGYTF; CDR3 DNA: TGTGCCAGCAGCGCCGGGGGGGGCTATGGCTACACCTTC
J gene: TRBJ2-5; D gene: TRBD2; V gene: TRBV5-1; clone size: -; CDR3 protein: CASSPIAGKQETQYF; CDR3 DNA: TGCGCCAGCAGCCCCATAGCGGGGAAACAAGAGACCCAGTACTTC
J gene: TRBJ1-1; D gene: TRBD1; V gene: TRBV7-9; clone size: -; CDR3 protein: CASSPRGTGGFSTEAFF; CDR3 DNA: TGTGCCAGCAGCCCAAGGGGGACAGGGGGCTTTAGCACTGAAGCTTTCTTT
J gene: TRBJ2-1; D gene: -; V gene: TRBV9; clone size: -; CDR3 protein: CASSARDSPYNEQFF; CDR3 DNA: TGTGCCAGCAGCGCCCGGGACTCACCTTACAATGAGCAGTTCTTC
J gene: TRBJ1-4; D gene: -; V gene: TRBV5-1; clone size: -; CDR3 protein: CASSYDSNEKLFF; CDR3 DNA: TGCGCCAGCAGCTACGACAGTAATGAAAAACTGTTTTTT
J gene: TRBJ2-1; D gene: TRBD1; V gene: TRBV5-1; clone size: -; CDR3 protein: CASSSGGSYNEQFF; CDR3 DNA: TGCGCCAGCTCCTCAGGGGGCTCCTACAATGAGCAGTTCTTC
J gene: TRBJ2-7; D gene: -; V gene: TRBV30; clone size: -; CDR3 protein: CAWTQGSLYEQYF; CDR3 DNA: TGTGCCTGGACACAGGGAAGTTTGTACGAGCAGTACTTC
J gene: TRBJ2-1; D gene: TRBD1; V gene: TRBV18; clone size: -; CDR3 protein: CASSPRDSLEQFF; CDR3 DNA: TGTGCCAGCTCACCTCGGGACAGTCTTGAGCAGTTCTTC
J gene: TRBJ2-6; D gene: -; V gene: TRBV7-2; clone size: once; CDR3 protein: CASSGLGANVLTF; CDR3 DNA: TGTGCCAGTTCGGGTTTAGGGGCCAACGTCCTGACTTTC
J gene: TRBJ1-2; D gene: -; V gene: TRBV28; clone size: -; CDR3 protein: CASSTRDQRSNYGYTF; CDR3 DNA: TGTGCCAGCAGTACGCGGGATCAGCGCTCGAACTATGGCTACACCTTC
J gene: TRBJ2-2; D gene: TRBD2; V gene: TRBV11-2; clone size: -; CDR3 protein: CASSLAGGPNTGELFF; CDR3 DNA: TGTGCCAGCAGCTTAGCGGGGGGGCCGAACACCGGGGAGCTGTTTTTT
J gene: TRBJ2-7; D gene: TRBD1; V gene: TRBV19; clone size: -; CDR3 protein: CASSIVWDSRYEQYF; CDR3 DNA: TGTGCCAGTAGTATAGTCTGGGACAGCCGCTACGAGCAGTACTTC
J gene: TRBJ1-3; D gene: TRBD1; V gene: TRBV7-3; clone size: -; CDR3 protein: CASSLTGASGNTIYF; CDR3 DNA: TGTGCCAGCAGCTTGACAGGGGCCTCTGGAAACACCATATATTTT
J gene: TRBJ2-1; D gene: TRBD2; V gene: TRBV28; clone size: -; CDR3 protein: CASSGPGGRAPQGSYNEQFF; CDR3 DNA: TGTGCCAGCAGTGGACCTGGCGGGAGGGCGCCCCAGGGCTCCTACAATGAGCAGTTCTTC
J gene: TRBJ2-7; D gene: TRBD2; V gene: TRBV20-1; clone size: -; CDR3 protein: CSASNSGYEQYF; CDR3 DNA: TGCAGTGCTAGTAATAGCGGGTACGAGCAGTACTTC
J gene: TRBJ2-3; D gene: -; V gene: TRBV6-1; clone size: -; CDR3 protein: CASSENGDATDTQYF; CDR3 DNA: TGTGCCAGCAGTGAAAATGGAGACGCAACAGATACGCAGTATTTT
J gene: TRBJ2-1; D gene: -; V gene: TRBV3-1/TRBV3-2; clone size: -; CDR3 protein: CASSHLSIGEQFF; CDR3 DNA: TGTGCCAGCAGCCATCTGTCTATCGGTGAGCAGTTCTTC
J gene: TRBJ2-7; D gene: -; V gene: TRBV27; clone size: -; CDR3 protein: CASRSLQGYEQYF; CDR3 DNA: TGTGCCAGCAGGTCCCTACAGGGCTACGAGCAGTACTTC
J gene: TRBJ1-2; D gene: TRBD1; V gene: TRBV7-8; clone size: -; CDR3 protein: CASSLDRPGGNYGYTF; CDR3 DNA: TGTGCCAGCAGCTTGGATCGGCCAGGGGGCAACTATGGCTACACCTTC
J gene: TRBJ2-2; D gene: TRBD2; V gene: TRBV4-2; clone size: -; CDR3 protein: CASSPRLAGATGELFF; CDR3 DNA: TGTGCCAGCAGCCCAAGACTAGCGGGAGCCACCGGGGAGCTGTTTTTT
J gene: TRBJ2-1; D gene: TRBD2; V gene: TRBV11-3; clone size: -; CDR3 protein: CASSLSSGNEQFF; CDR3 DNA: TGTGCCAGCAGCCTTTCTAGCGGCAATGAGCAGTTCTTC
J gene: TRBJ1-2; D gene: TRBD1; V gene: TRBV30; clone size: -; CDR3 protein: CAWSISGGIIHGYTF; CDR3 DNA: TGTGCCTGGAGTATTTCAGGGGGTATTATCCATGGCTACACCTTC
J gene: TRBJ2-3; D gene: TRBD1; V gene: TRBV19; clone size: -; CDR3 protein: CASRGQPSRTDTQYF; CDR3 DNA: TGTGCCAGTAGGGGACAGCCCTCTCGCACAGATACGCAGTATTTT
J gene: TRBJ2-7; D gene: -; V gene: TRBV7-3; clone size: -; CDR3 protein: CASSFRTVRSSYEQYF; CDR3 DNA: TGTGCCAGCAGCTTCAGGACAGTCAGGAGCTCCTACGAGCAGTACTTC
J gene: TRBJ1-3; D gene: -; V gene: TRBV15; clone size: once; CDR3 protein: CATSRELFNSGNTIYF; CDR3 DNA: TGTGCCACCAGCAGAGAACTGTTTAACTCTGGAAACACCATATATTTT
J gene: TRBJ1-3; D gene: -; V gene: TRBV7-7; clone size: -; CDR3 protein: CASSLDPGRTKDTIYF; CDR3 DNA: TGTGCTAGCAGCTTAGACCCTGGGAGAACAAAGGACACCATATATTTT
J gene: TRBJ1-1; D gene: -; V gene: TRBV27; clone size: -; CDR3 protein: CASRGAGVGAEAFF; CDR3 DNA: TGTGCCAGCAGGGGGGCGGGGGTCGGGGCTGAAGCTTTCTTT
J gene: TRBJ2-5; D gene: -; V gene: TRBV5-1; clone size: -; CDR3 protein: CASSSLPGVRETQYF; CDR3 DNA: TGCGCCAGCAGCTCGCTCCCAGGGGTTCGGGAGACCCAGTACTTC
J gene: TRBJ2-2; D gene: -; V gene: TRBV27; clone size: once; CDR3 protein: CASSSPARAGELFF; CDR3 DNA: TGTGCCAGCAGTTCCCCCGCGCGGGCCGGGGAGCTGTTTTTT
J gene: TRBJ2-7; D gene: -; V gene: TRBV29-1; clone size: -; CDR3 protein: CSVEVEGSGRRYEQYF; CDR3 DNA: TGCAGCGTTGAAGTTGAAGGATCGGGGAGAAGGTACGAGCAGTACTTC